This T cell receptor beta chain appears in the sequencing data of a study of cytomegalovirus exposure and HLA in healthy donors (dated by TCRdb to 2015 to 2018). As for the study more broadly: An earlier analysis of 587 of the donors reported approximately 260 Gb of sequence data and around 100 million unique TCR beta sequences obtained from 180 million or so T cells. An early release covering 550 to 650 HLA-typed donors comprised 300 to 350 gigabases of sequencing data and approximately 85 million unique TCR sequences. The genetic ancestry cluster associated with self-reported Caucasian donors included approximately 85% of the approximately 400 genotyped donors. The aim of the study was to test whether cataloging public T cell receptors could identify signatures of past pathogen exposure. The study profiled the T cell repertoires of approximately 700 subjects by immunosequencing and related them to cytomegalovirus serostatus. Along with the approximately 700-subject first cohort, a separate validation cohort of about 110 different subjects was used. To predict cytomegalovirus infection status, the study combined high-throughput TCR immunosequencing, statistical association of individual TCRs with disease status, and machine learning. A later analysis re-analyzed previously published TCR beta repertoires from roughly 690 donors and added high-resolution HLA genotyping to study TCR occurrence patterns. The later analysis used no new phenotypic data to find candidate immune exposures, relying instead on TCR beta sequences and their occurrence across donors. An earlier analysis of some 600 of the donors applied high-throughput TCR beta sequencing to assess whether each TCR beta V gene segment acted as functional or pseudogenic. Donor age, sex, ethnicity and CMV serostatus were compiled together with the repertoire data. Genome-wide SNP genotypes for about three fifths of the roughly 700 donors were used in a later genetic analysis, which treated that subset as a discovery cohort. Every discovery cohort repertoire had been produced on one sequencing platform. HLA typing covered class I and class II loci at four-digit resolution. The number of typed donors differed by locus: about 629-630 for A, B, C, DRB1 and DQB1; 500 to 550 for DQA1; approximately 600 for DPA1; and some 430 for DPB1. Because of strong linkage in the cohort, roughly five DR-DQ haplotypes were treated as single units for association and clustering. Across about 380 genotyped donors of the cohort, an average of approximately 200,000 unique TCR beta nucleotide sequences per donor were sequenced, and 15% to 20% of those sequences were non-productive. What the authors observed across the whole study: The earlier analysis of nearly 600 of the donors excluded approximately 17 rarely observed V segments, including chromosome 9 orphons, because counts were too low. A total of about 180 TCR beta chains were listed by the study as associated with cytomegalovirus. A cluster of highly shared sequence variants was judged likely to be a technical artifact of the sequencing pipeline. A later genetic analysis reported fewer N-insertions in productive TCRs among donors in an Asian-associated ancestry cluster than the roughly 690-donor mean. Presence/absence analyses assumed roughly uniform sequencing depth across donors, an assumption that may not hold. In a later analysis, about 17,000 TCR beta sequences were associated with specific HLA alleles at a false discovery rate of 0.05. The classifier was reported to diagnose cytomegalovirus status with high specificity and sensitivity in both the original cohort and the validation cohort. In a later genetic analysis, a missense DCLRE1C variant was associated with V-gene and J-gene trimming of TCR beta chains, and the association was replicated in an independent cohort. Compared with equally common non-associated chains, HLA-associated TCR beta chains in a later analysis were more clonally expanded and had lower generation probabilities. It was suggested by the authors that the approach could potentially be generalized to other disease states and immunological phenotypes. A few of the identified cytomegalovirus-associated TCR beta chains were confirmed in vitro to be specific for cytomegalovirus antigens. Because the 87-base-pair reads could not distinguish some IMGT-functional V segments, including TRBV6-2 and TRBV6-3, those segments were excluded. When HLA alleles, especially DR and DQ, strongly co-occurred, TCR associations were difficult to assign to individual alleles. Broadly in line with IMGT annotations, most TCR beta V segments showed up in productive rearrangements about 87% or about 30% of the time in an earlier analysis of some 590 of the donors. In a later analysis, most CMV-associated TCR beta chains were found to appear HLA-restricted, with HLA associations seemingly driven largely by CMV exposure. CMV serostatus was the only immune exposure information available for the cohort. Correlated functional status among segregating V segments might reflect linkage disequilibrium, but an unknown experimental factor could not be ruled out. Because some donors lacked HLA typing at each locus, the association tests relied only on the typed subset. In this cohort, only TCR beta chains were sequenced, and detectable features were limited by the absence of alpha or paired-chain data. A further reported finding was that TCR beta sequences accurately predicted the HLA-A and HLA-B alleles for most subjects in the first cohort. In a later analysis, the rate of TCR association differed among HLA loci, with DRB1 alleles having the most associated TCRs and HLA-C alleles having the fewest. Across donors, most TCR sequences were observed very rarely, whereas some public TCRs were present in many individuals. According to a later analysis, parvovirus B19, influenza, CMV and Epstein-Barr virus appeared linked to several top co-occurrence clusters.

The cohort comprised some 680 healthy bone marrow donors. At the time of sampling, all cohort members were nominally healthy, though unrecorded immune exposures were likely present. The donor tested CMV seronegative and was one of the 352 seronegative cohort members. A peripheral blood sample was provided by each donor, and peripheral blood mononuclear cells were used for TCR beta sequencing. Genomic DNA was extracted from the blood cell samples with the Qiagen DNeasy Blood Extraction Kit. Receptor libraries were prepared by the immunoSEQ multiplex PCR assay. For the multiplex PCR, a mixture combining 60 forward primers for TCR Vbeta segments and 13 reverse primers for TCR Jbeta segments was used. Amplification of the CDR3 region of rearranged TCR beta genes was performed with a multiplex PCR assay on genomic DNA. Amplified TCR beta libraries were sequenced as 87-base-pair reads on the Illumina HiSeq System. The original methods were these. A later analysis tallied 80 million to 95 million unique TCR beta chains across the 660 or so repertoires, and around 9.9 million of those chains were shared by two or more donors. Raw reads were error-corrected and collapsed into unique sequences by a nearest-neighbor algorithm in which closely related sequences were merged to remove PCR and sequencing errors. Alignment of CDR3 sequences to IMGT reference sequences was used to assign V, D and J gene segments. For a sequence to be retained, at least a six-nucleotide match to both a V gene segment and a J gene segment was required. Rearrangements were called productive when the CDR3 lacked stop codons and stayed in frame with V and J; all others were non-productive. CDR3 was defined according to IMGT convention as the region running from the second conserved V-encoded cysteine to the conserved J-encoded phenylalanine. Sequences without an unambiguous match to a single V gene segment were excluded from the earlier analysis of 587 of the donors. An earlier analysis of several hundred of the donors called V segments functional above 56.7% productive rearrangements and segregating when the between-donor standard deviation exceeded 5%. A statistical classification framework was developed to diagnose cytomegalovirus status using the catalog of TCR beta chain sequences. In a later analysis, V and J genes were assigned by comparing TCR nucleotide sequences against IMGT/GENE-DB human TR gene sequences. In a later analysis, CDR3 sequences and most-parsimonious VDJ recombination scenarios were assigned using the TCRdist pipeline. In a later analysis, each TCR beta chain was defined by its CDR3 amino acid sequence together with its V-gene family, and reads lacking a unique V-gene family were excluded. As a way to deal with suspected cross-contamination and a sequencing artifact, a later analysis dropped approximately 570 nucleotide sequences that were highly shared and had low generation probability. In a later analysis, a clonal expansion index was calculated for each public chain from normalized within-repertoire ranks of inferred template counts. A later analysis computed generation probabilities with a VDJ recombination model fitted to out-of-frame rearrangements, and checked the results against IGoR. A later analysis scored TCR-TCR, TCR-HLA and TCR-CMV co-occurrence with hypergeometric tests, applying a repertoire-size bias correction to TCR pairs. In a later analysis, false discovery rates were estimated by permuting HLA or CMV assignments 20 times. In a later analysis, co-occurring TCRs were grouped using DBSCAN, with TCRdist sequence similarity added in when clustering inside HLA-allele-positive subsets. Repertoires with fewer than 30,000 or more than 120,000 public chains, plus five repertoires with anomalous nucleotide sharing, were excluded from co-occurrence clustering. TCRdb obtained this table from immuneACCESS and retained in-frame rearrangements with V and J assigned. These tables miss some clones; where compared with another copy, unresolved V genes account for less than half of the shortfall, and the remainder is unexplained. V and J calls and clone size are as listed in that table; D and trimming were resolved from the DNA. In all, the sample holds under 250,000 clones, and about 80% of those were seen once. Just under 3% of the sample is held by the ten biggest clonotypes.

Inclusive of the bounding cysteine and phenylalanine, the CDR3 is 14 residues long. Just the 42-base CDR3 DNA is kept, in frame starting at base 1. V drops 6 bases and J drops 0 bases, leaving 9 bases in between. The germline V gene provides CDR1 MDHEN and CDR2 SYDVKM. This clone occurred once. Its antigen remains undetermined. Base-call qualities are not available, and no considerably larger clone is one nucleotide away. The TCR sequence derives from a woman in her twenties or thirties in good health and CMV-seronegative. Recombination joined TRBV28 with TRBJ2-1, with TRBD2 as a weak D call on 5 bases. The sequenced material came from PBMCs. The CDR3 protein sequence reads: CASRSGSSYNEQFF. The DNA sequence is given as TGTGCCAGCAGATCTGGGAGCTCCTACAATGAGCAGTTCTTC.